This T cell receptor beta chain was identified during a study of radiotherapy plus CTLA-4 blockade in lung cancer. The overall study: Patients showed objective responses in approximately 17% of cases and disease control in just over 30%.

Using immunoSEQ multiplex PCR, the repertoire was profiled, and TCRdb retains in-frame clones only, with some absent. Of over 50,000 clones listed, less than 85% are singletons. Study-wide results and caveats: Clones derived from tumor TCRs expanded in blood after radiotherapy plus ipilimumab.

There are 13 residues in the CDR3. CDR1 and CDR2 from the germline V gene are SGHNT and YYREEE (reference sequence). V dropped 4 bases and J dropped 3; count of bases not matched to a gene: 3. In chemo-refractory metastatic non-small-cell lung cancer, patients got ipilimumab CTLA-4 blockade together with focal radiation. Notes on this clone: Its specificity is not known.

This TCR came from a human donor with non-small cell lung cancer who had a complete response to radiotherapy plus ipilimumab. The sequencing here drew on peripheral blood, taken from a patient treated with radiotherapy plus ipilimumab. The chain is built from TRBV5-4 and TRBJ2-5, with 7 positions matching TRBD1. The CDR3 sequence is CASSVGTEETQYF. The CDR3 DNA is TGTGCCAGCAGCGTGGGGACAGAAGAGACCCAGTACTTC.